Listed here is a single T cell receptor beta chain. What it recognizes is unknown. The entry originates in a study of cytomegalovirus exposure and HLA in healthy donors. The study, taken as a whole, reports: A later analysis reported that several of the most significant clusters appeared to be linked to common viral pathogens, among them Epstein-Barr virus.

The ends were cut back, 1 base at V and 3 bases at J, with 6 bases in the middle. The V gene's germline CDR1 is SGHTA and CDR2 FQGNSA. The CDR3 loop spans 13 amino acids. With 60 Vbeta and 13 Jbeta primers, the PCR was carried out. Only in-frame clones appear in the TCRdb table, and some are missing; sequencing was by immunoSEQ multiplex PCR. The table records 110,000 to 150,000 clones, 60% to 85% of them present only once. This TCR was sampled from a male donor in good health and CMV-seropositive. Sequencing input: PBMCs. V is TRBV7-2 and J is TRBJ1-1; possibly TRBD1 for D (5 bases). CDR3 sequence (DNA): TGTGCCAGCAGCTTAGTAGGGGACACTGAAGCTTTCTTT. Translated, it gives CASSLVGDTEAFF.